These T cell receptor beta chains were read from a single sample in a study of blood T cells in healthy people across ages. MiXCR, applied by TCRdb to the 5' RACE reads, yields one record per CDR3 protein. There are 1.5 million to 1.9 million distinct CDR3 sequences in the sample; 42% occur only once, and approximately 4% lies in the top ten. The sample consisted of blood. The receptor source for this set is a woman aged 18-29 years in good health. Both conserved end residues are part of each CDR3. Fields, in order: V gene, J gene, clone size, D gene, CDR3 protein, CDR3 DNA. The D gene is left open where the match is weak. The size field is filled for only some rows; it gives once, few, many or a size class.

TRBV6-1,TRBJ2-1,few,-,CASSARGSYNEQFF,TGTGCCAGCAGTGCCCGGGGCTCCTACAATGAGCAGTTCTTC
TRBV20-1,TRBJ1-6,-,TRBD1,CSARTGQGSNSPLHF,TGCAGTGCTAGGACGGGACAGGGGAGTAATTCACCCCTCCACTTT
TRBV5-1,TRBJ2-3,-,-,CASSLQRPLTDTQYF,TGCGCCAGCAGCTTGCAGCGGCCCCTAACAGATACGCAGTATTTT
TRBV7-9,TRBJ2-5,-,-,CASSLGLGPYNEQYF,TGTGCCAGCAGCTTGGGACTGGGTCCTTACAATGAGCAGTACTTC
TRBV7-2,TRBJ2-1,once,TRBD1,CVSSAASGRGLRWGYNEQFF,TGTGTCAGCAGCGCAGCATCGGGCAGGGGGCTCCGTTGGGGTTACAATGAGCAGTTCTTC
TRBV29-1,TRBJ1-1,-,-,CSALLGREAFF,TGCAGCGCCCTATTGGGGCGTGAAGCTTTCTTT
TRBV29-1,TRBJ2-1,-,TRBD2,CSNGTSGNEQFF,TGCAGCAACGGGACTAGCGGTAATGAGCAGTTCTTC
TRBV3-1,TRBJ2-2,few,-,CASSQEYGTLTGELFF,TGTGCCAGCAGCCAAGAATACGGGACGCTCACCGGGGAGCTGTTTTTT
TRBV12-3/TRBV12-4,TRBJ1-5,once,TRBD1,CASSSQGTATHQPQHF,TGTGCCAGCAGTAGTCAGGGGACAGCGACCCATCAGCCCCAGCATTTT
TRBV5-5,TRBJ2-1,few,TRBD1,CASSLVGGGRGEQFF,TGTGCCAGCAGCTTGGTAGGGGGCGGTCGTGGTGAGCAGTTCTTC
TRBV10-1,TRBJ2-7,few,-,CASSESIGTYEQYF,TGCGCCAGCAGTGAGTCCATAGGAACCTACGAGCAGTACTTC
TRBV5-1,TRBJ1-4,many,-,CASSLGQGNEKLFF,TGTGCCAGCAGTTTAGGCCAGGGGAATGAAAAACTGTTTTTT
TRBV7-8,TRBJ1-2,-,-,CASSPRRGGFYGYTF,TGTGCCAGCAGCCCCCGCAGGGGCGGTTTCTATGGCTACACCTTC
TRBV7-9,TRBJ2-6,few,-,CASSLGTRSVLTF,TGTGCCAGCAGCTTAGGCACTCGTAGCGTCCTGACTTTC
TRBV28,TRBJ1-6,-,-,CASSLFPFSPLHF,TGTGCCAGCAGTTTATTTCCGTTTTCACCCCTCCACTTT
TRBV12-3/TRBV12-4,TRBJ1-1,many,-,CASSLIPQGTEAFF,TGTGCCAGCAGTTTAATCCCACAGGGAACTGAAGCTTTCTTT
TRBV6-4,TRBJ2-7,-,-,CASSWRGASYEQYF,TGTGCCAGCAGTTGGAGGGGGGCCTCCTACGAGCAGTACTTC
TRBV6-2/TRBV6-3,TRBJ2-1,few,-,CASGQGSGLYNEQFF,TGTGCCAGCGGCCAAGGGAGCGGGCTCTACAATGAGCAGTTCTTC
TRBV10-3,TRBJ2-7,-,TRBD1,CAISEGQGRKGNSEQYF,TGTGCCATCAGTGAAGGACAGGGGCGAAAGGGAAACTCCGAGCAGTACTTC
TRBV7-2,TRBJ1-5,once,-,CASSLYGGGLNQPQHF,TGTGCCAGCAGCTTATATGGCGGGGGGCTCAATCAGCCCCAGCATTTT
TRBV12-3/TRBV12-4,TRBJ1-1,many,TRBD1,CASSFGQGTEAFF,TGTGCCAGCAGCTTTGGACAGGGAACTGAAGCTTTCTTT
TRBV5-6,TRBJ1-1,-,-,CASSVSGTWITEAFF,TGTGCCAGCAGCGTGTCCGGGACTTGGATCACTGAAGCTTTCTTT
TRBV6-6,TRBJ1-2,-,-,CASSYSGLPPNYGYTF,TGTGCCAGCAGTTACTCCGGACTACCCCCTAACTATGGCTACACCTTC
TRBV7-9,TRBJ1-6,-,-,CASSLPVGNSPLHF,TGTGCCAGCAGCTTACCGGTGGGGAATTCACCCCTCCACTTT
TRBV25-1,TRBJ2-3,-,-,CASSEGTTDTQYF,TGTGCCAGCAGTGAAGGGACGACAGATACGCAGTATTTT
TRBV6-5,TRBJ2-1,-,-,CASSAGPPYNEQFF,TGTGCCAGCAGTGCGGGGCCTCCATACAATGAGCAGTTCTTC
TRBV7-2,TRBJ2-1,few,-,CASSQRSDSNEQFF,TGTGCCAGCAGCCAGCGGTCCGACTCGAATGAGCAGTTCTTC